This T cell receptor beta chain was identified in a study of cytomegalovirus exposure and HLA in healthy donors. Across the study: Unique TCR beta sequences numbering fewer than 130 million came from 150 million to 200 million T cells in an earlier analysis.

The PCR employed 60 Vbeta primers together with 13 Jbeta primers. Measured with immunoSEQ multiplex PCR; TCRdb has only the in-frame clones, and not every one. The repertoire consists of 90,000 to 120,000 clones, with over 70% occurring once and the leading ten covering around 2%. Nominally healthy donors provided the samples, though records likely missed some immune exposures. This clone showed up just once. In germline, CDR1 is SNHLY, CDR2 FYNNEI. After removal of 6 bases from V and 3 bases from J, the junction contained 3 bases not matched to a gene. The CDR3 has 14 residues. The receptor comes from a man younger than 40 in good health and CMV-seronegative. The rearrangement uses TRBV2 and TRBJ1-3; 9 bases match TRBD1. The sample was PBMCs. As DNA, the CDR3 is TGTGCCAGCAGAGGGACAGGGATTGGAAACACCATATATTTT. Translated, it gives CASRGTGIGNTIYF.